This T cell receptor beta chain was sequenced for a study of T-cell memory formation after mild COVID-19. Study overall: TCR clusters were mostly confined to one donor each. Study conclusions and caveats: Mainly CM and EM harbored the contracting CD4+ clones; mainly EMRA harbored the CD8+ ones. Cross-reactive memory seemingly joined, as some responding clones were found in pre-infection memory. CD4+ bias marked clones expanding day 15 to 37, unlike balanced contracting clones.

This clonotype was observed a few times. Its antigen is unknown. This CDR3 is built from 16 residues. Trimming removed 2 bases from V and 0 bases from J, with 11 bases in between. Germline lookup yields CDR1 MNHEY and CDR2 SVGAGI. TCRdb analysed the 5' RACE reads with MiXCR anew, one entry per CDR3 protein. The sample carries approximately 350,000 distinct CDR3 sequences, about an eighth recorded once. V and J are TRBV6-5 and TRBJ2-4, with a tentative D call TRBD1 (5 bases). The sequencing input was PBMCs or a T cell subset sorted from them (not recorded which). The clonotype comes from a man aged 18 to 30 who had mild COVID-19 (a few samples of this study predate the infection). Cell type and time point are not known. The CDR3 loop reads CASSYAQGLAKNIQYF. The CDR3 coding sequence is TGTGCCAGCAGTTACGCGCAGGGCTTAGCCAAAAACATTCAGTACTTC.